These 26 T cell receptor beta chains came from one sample sequenced in a study of cytomegalovirus exposure and HLA in healthy donors. PCR involved 60 Vbeta and 13 Jbeta primers. Repertoires were generated with immunoSEQ multiplex PCR, while TCRdb's copy carries only in-frame clones and drops some. The sample lists around 150,000 clones, around 80% seen once, with roughly 6.3% in the top ten. Source material: PBMCs. The receptors were gathered from a male donor in good health and CMV-seropositive.

The genes are TRBV7-2 and TRBJ2-7; D is uncertain. V gave up 3 bases and J gave up 3 bases, with 9 bases separating them. Germline V lookup: CDR1 SGHTA, CDR2 FQGNSA. The CDR3 is made up of 13 amino acids. CDR3: CASSFTRNYEQYF. CDR3 bases: TGTGCCAGCAGCTTTACCAGAAACTACGAGCAGTACTTC.

The rearrangement joins TRBV29-1 to TRBJ2-5; tentative D call: TRBD2 (7 bases). Between the trimmed V and J ends, which lost 7 bases and 5 bases, there was a span of 20 bases. This CDR3 region has 14 residues. CDR1 is SQVTM, CDR2 ANQGSEA, per germline. CDR3 protein: CSALGGSGWETQYF. Here the CDR3 DNA reads TGCAGCGCCCTAGGGGGTAGCGGGTGGGAGACCCAGTACTTC. Together with reference TRBV29-1 and TRBJ2-5, the CDR3 gives the full variable domain: SAVISQKPSRDICQRGTSLTIQCQVDSQVTMMFWYRQQPGQSLTLIATANQGSEATYESGFVIDKFPISRPNLTFSTLTVSNMSPEDSSIYLCSALGGSGWETQYFGPGTRLLVL.

The chain has TRBV4-2 and TRBJ1-2; 7 nucleotides align to TRBD1. The length of the CDR3 is 16 residues. Germline CDR1 is LGHNA and CDR2 is YNFKEQ. Trimming took 0 bases from V and 4 from J; bases not matched to a gene: 8. The DNA for the CDR3 is TGTGCCAGCAGCCAAGATCGGGACAGAGATATCTATGGCTACACCTTC. Its translation is CASSQDRDRDIYGYTF.

The chain has TRBV9 and TRBJ2-7; TRBD1 might be the D (5 bases). This CDR3 comprises 14 residues. V shed 0 bases and J shed 3 bases, with 10 bases lying between them. CDR1 is SGDLS and CDR2 is YYNGEE in the germline V gene. CDR3 DNA sequence: TGTGCCAGCAGCGTAGCTGGGGCAGGCTACGAGCAGTACTTC. Its protein is CASSVAGAGYEQYF.

The rearrangement links TRBV19 to TRBJ2-3, with a weak D call TRBD2 (5 bases). Germline V gives CDR1 LNHDA, CDR2 SQIVND (reference sequence). The CDR3 loop spans 11 amino acids. V lost 6 bases and J lost 5, with 6 bases in between. The DNA for the CDR3 is TGTGCCAGTAGAGAGGGAGATACGCAGTATTTT. It codes for CASREGDTQYF.

This chain uses TRBV6-1 with TRBJ2-1, with no clear D. Germline CDR1 MNHNS, CDR2 SASEGT. This CDR3 contains 12 residues. The V gene lost 0 bases and the J gene lost 9 bases, with 6 bases spanning the gap. The CDR3 DNA sequence: TGTGCCAGCAGTGAAGCCCTCGGTGAGCAGTTCTTC. It yields the protein CASSEALGEQFF.

This chain connects TRBV19 to TRBJ2-3; 8 bases are shared with TRBD2. Germline V gives CDR1 LNHDA, CDR2 SQIVND (reference sequence). The CDR3 is made up of 20 amino acids. V lost 4 bases, J lost 2 bases, and 20 bases stayed unmatched. The CDR3 DNA reads TGTGCCAGTAGTAATGGCCCGACTCGAGGTAGCGGGGTTCCCACAGATACGCAGTATTTT. Its protein product is CASSNGPTRGSGVPTDTQYF.

V gene TRBV27 combines with J gene TRBJ1-6; D remains ambiguous. V lost 6 bases, J lost 8 bases, and 17 bases lay in between. The CDR3 consists of 15 residues. Germline-derived CDR1 and CDR2 are MNHEY and SMNVEV (reference sequence). CDR3 DNA sequence: TGTGCCAGCAGCTTGGGTGTACCCCTAGATTCACCCCTCCACTTT. This encodes CASSLGVPLDSPLHF.

The chain is built from TRBV2 and TRBJ1-2; no definite D call. The V gene's germline CDR1 is SNHLY and CDR2 FYNNEI. V was shortened by 7 bases and J by 6 bases, with 12 bases between the two germline ends. The CDR3 is made up of 12 amino acids. The CDR3 DNA sequence: TGTGCCAGCAATCAAGACAAGGATGGCTACACCTTC. Encoded protein: CASNQDKDGYTF. The full variable domain, its missing parts supplied by reference TRBV2 and TRBJ1-2, is EPEVTQTPSHQVTQMGQEVILRCVPISNHLYFYWYRQILGQKVEFLVSFYNNEISEKSEIFDDQFSVERPDGSNFTLKIRSTKLEDSAMYFCASNQDKDGYTFGSGTRLTVV.

The chain joins TRBV28 to TRBJ2-1; tentatively, D is TRBD2 (5 bases). The CDR3 extends over 13 amino acids. CDR1 is MDHEN and CDR2 is SYDVKM in the germline V gene. Trimming took off 2 bases at V and 7 bases at J, with 9 bases between the two ends. The CDR3 bases are TGTGCCAGCAGTTTAGCCAGGACTAATGAGCAGTTCTTC. This encodes CASSLARTNEQFF.

The V gene is TRBV28, the J gene TRBJ1-1; 7 positions agree with TRBD1. The ends lost 4 bases at V and 7 bases at J; junction bases unmatched: 12. This CDR3 contains 15 residues. Germline V gives CDR1 MDHEN, CDR2 SYDVKM. The chain's CDR3 is CASSSGDRAVHEAFF. CDR3 DNA: TGTGCCAGCAGTTCAGGCGACAGGGCGGTTCATGAAGCTTTCTTT.

This sequence joins TRBV14 and TRBJ2-1; 7 nucleotides match TRBD1. The CDR3 sequence is 19 residues long. From germline, CDR1 is SGHDN and CDR2 FVKESK. Germline trimming cut 0 bases from V and 3 bases from J; bases unmatched to any gene: 14. CDR3 sequence reads: CASSQDGEGARVSYNEQFF. In nucleotides, the CDR3 is TGTGCCAGCAGCCAAGATGGAGAGGGGGCGAGGGTGAGCTACAATGAGCAGTTCTTC.

The J gene is TRBJ2-7, the V gene TRBV2, with TRBD1 identical over 7 bases. Germline V gives CDR1 SNHLY, CDR2 FYNNEI. CDR3 length: 14 residues. J was trimmed by 4 bases and V by 2 bases; bases with no gene match: 5. The CDR3 DNA is TGTGCCAGCAGTGAATTTAGACAGGGATACGAGCAGTACTTC. Its translation is CASSEFRQGYEQYF.

This clone was counted a few times. The chain recombines TRBV10-3 with TRBJ1-3; 7 nucleotides match TRBD1. Germline lookup yields CDR1 ENHRY and CDR2 SYGVKD. V shed 7 bases and J 0 bases; nucleotides not matched to a gene: 9. The CDR3 extends over 16 amino acids. DNA for the CDR3: TGTGCCATCAAACCGCAGGGGGGAAGCTCTGGAAACACCATATATTTT. Translation gives CAIKPQGGSSGNTIYF.

The chain employs TRBV30 and TRBJ1-4; D may be TRBD1 (5 bases). In germline, CDR1 is GTSNPN, CDR2 SVGIG (reference sequence). Between the trimmed V and J ends, which lost 0 bases and 6 bases, there was a span of 11 bases. This CDR3 has 14 amino acids. CDR3 DNA: TGTGCCTGGAGTGTATTGGGGGGAGATGAAAAACTGTTTTTT. Residues: CAWSVLGGDEKLFF. Together with reference TRBV30 and TRBJ1-4, the CDR3 gives the full variable domain: SQTIHQWPATLVQPVGSPLSLECTVEGTSNPNLYWYRQAAGRGLQLLFYSVGIGQISSEVPQNLSASRPQDRQFILSSKKLLLSDSGFYLCAWSVLGGDEKLFFGSGTQLSVL.

The V gene is TRBV7-9, the J gene TRBJ2-6; 8 bases line up with TRBD1. Trimming took 4 bases from V and 0 from J; bases not matched to a gene: 11. The CDR3 length is 19 residues. CDR1 is SEHNR and CDR2 is FQNEAQ in the germline V gene (reference sequence). CDR3 nucleotides: TGTGCCAGCAGCTCTCTACAAGGGACAGGAGACTCTGGGGCCAACGTCCTGACTTTC. Translating it yields CASSSLQGTGDSGANVLTF.

V usage is TRBV4-2 and J usage is TRBJ2-7, with 11 bases lining up with TRBD2. Per the germline V gene, CDR1 is LGHNA and CDR2 is YNFKEQ. Trimming took 1 base from V and 3 from J; bases not matched to a gene: 11. This CDR3 is built from 18 residues. CDR3 loop: CASSQARRLAGNFYEQYF. CDR3 nucleotides: TGTGCCAGCAGCCAAGCTCGCCGACTAGCGGGAAACTTCTACGAGCAGTACTTC.

This chain uses TRBV9 with TRBJ2-3; 10 bases agree with TRBD2. The length of the CDR3 is 16 residues. V dropped 2 bases and J dropped 3; count of bases not matched to a gene: 6. Germline loops: CDR1 SGDLS, CDR2 YYNGEE. CDR3 bases: TGTGCCAGCAGCGTGGGAGCGGGAGGGGTGACAGATACGCAGTATTTT. Translation gives CASSVGAGGVTDTQYF.

The chain couples TRBV28 to TRBJ2-1; 7 bases line up with TRBD1. The CDR3 consists of 15 residues. V trimming: 6 bases; J trimming: 3 bases; junction bases outside the gene matches: 8. Per the germline V gene, CDR1 is MDHEN and CDR2 is SYDVKM. The CDR3 nucleotides read TGTGCCAGCAGGGCCCCGGACAGGAGCTACAATGAGCAGTTCTTC. Its translation: CASRAPDRSYNEQFF.

The chain joins TRBV28 to TRBJ1-4; D gene uncertain. The V gene lost 2 bases and the J gene lost 2 bases, with 9 bases spanning the gap. The CDR3 runs to 15 residues. Per the germline V gene, CDR1 is MDHEN and CDR2 is SYDVKM. CDR3 residues: CASSLEDGTNEKLFF. CDR3 DNA sequence: TGTGCCAGCAGTTTAGAGGATGGGACTAATGAAAAACTGTTTTTT.

This clone appeared a single time. The chain couples TRBV27 to TRBJ2-7, with D hard to call. Trimming shortened V by 5 bases and J by 2 bases, and 16 bases separated the two germline ends. Germline loops: CDR1 MNHEY, CDR2 SMNVEV (reference sequence). CDR3 length: 15 residues. This CDR3 reads CASSALFLGTYEQYF. The CDR3 DNA is TGTGCCAGCAGTGCTCTCTTTCTAGGAACCTACGAGCAGTACTTC.

This chain links TRBV27 with TRBJ2-7; 8 positions agree with TRBD2. Germline lookup yields CDR1 MNHEY and CDR2 SMNVEV (reference sequence). The CDR3 is 13 amino acids. J was trimmed by 6 bases and V by 3 bases; bases with no gene match: 4. Here the CDR3 reads CASSFSGVREQYF. CDR3 nucleotides: TGTGCCAGCAGTTTTAGCGGGGTGCGCGAGCAGTACTTC.

The chain combines TRBV9 with TRBJ2-3; perhaps TRBD2 as D (5 bases). Between the trimmed V and J ends, which lost 0 bases and 9 bases, there was a span of 8 bases. CDR1 and CDR2 from the germline V gene are SGDLS and YYNGEE. The CDR3 loop spans 12 amino acids. The CDR3 sequence: CASSVGERTQYF. CDR3 nucleotide sequence: TGTGCCAGCAGCGTAGGAGAGCGGACGCAGTATTTT.

This clone was seen just once. This chain uses TRBV6-1 with TRBJ1-5; D possibly corresponds to TRBD1 (5 bases). This CDR3 comprises 15 residues. The V and J ends lost 7 bases and 0 bases respectively, with 13 bases between them. Looked up from germline, CDR1 is MNHNS and CDR2 is SASEGT. CDR3 DNA sequence: TGTGCCAGCACCTTGCGGGGGGGTAGCAATCAGCCCCAGCATTTT. Translating gives CASTLRGGSNQPQHF.

The rearrangement uses TRBV7-2 and TRBJ2-7; D gene unclear. Germline V CDR1 and CDR2: SGHTA, FQGNSA. The V gene lost 5 bases and the J gene lost 3 bases, with 17 bases spanning the gap. The CDR3 loop spans 15 amino acids. CDR3 nucleotide sequence: TGTGCCAGCAGCCCCTCAGGATTTGCCAACTACGAGCAGTACTTC. It codes for CASSPSGFANYEQYF.

This rearrangement joins TRBV7-8 to TRBJ2-7; D gene uncertain. The CDR3 length is 14 residues. V lost 5 bases and J 4 bases, leaving 15 bases between the germline ends. The germline gives CDR1 SGHVS, CDR2 FQNEAQ. CDR3 amino acids: CASSRGFDTYEQYF. In DNA form, the CDR3 reads TGTGCCAGCAGCCGTGGGTTTGACACGTACGAGCAGTACTTC.